This TCR beta chain originates from a study of graft-versus-host responses after intestinal transplantation. Study-wide context: Recipients had multivisceral, liver-intestinal, or isolated intestinal transplants. All of the recipients had induction that used anti-thymocyte globulin, then tacrolimus and steroids for 2 to 3 years. Whole-study results and caveats: Analysis identified GvH clones in recipient marrow, with some appearing first in ileum or blood.

Measured with immunoSEQ multiplex PCR; TCRdb has only the in-frame clones, and not every one. Among about 36,000 clones, approximately 94% were seen once, and the ten largest hold 0.2% to 0.25%. The ends lost 0 bases at V and 6 bases at J; junction bases unmatched: 5. CDR1 is ENHRY, CDR2 SYGVKD, per germline. This CDR3 is built from 14 residues. This clone was seen a single time. The target antigen is unknown. The chain uses TRBV10-3 and TRBJ2-7, with TRBD1 matching over 7 bases. The clonotype was recovered from a human donor who was the organ donor for an intestinal transplant. The material sequenced was unstimulated CD4+ T cells sorted from spleen or lymph node cells, taken before transplant. CDR3 residues: CAISESGTVSEQYF. CDR3 coding DNA: TGTGCCATCAGTGAGTCGGGGACAGTAAGCGAGCAGTACTTC.